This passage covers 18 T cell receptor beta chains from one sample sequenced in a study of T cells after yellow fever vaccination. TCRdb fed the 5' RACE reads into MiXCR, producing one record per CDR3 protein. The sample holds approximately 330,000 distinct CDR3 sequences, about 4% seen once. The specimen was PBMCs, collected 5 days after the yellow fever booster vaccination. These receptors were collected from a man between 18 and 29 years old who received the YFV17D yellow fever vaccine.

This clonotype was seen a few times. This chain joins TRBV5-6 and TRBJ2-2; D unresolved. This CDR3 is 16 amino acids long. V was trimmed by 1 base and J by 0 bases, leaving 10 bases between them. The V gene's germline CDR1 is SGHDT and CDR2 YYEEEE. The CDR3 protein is CASSLYRNSNTGELFF. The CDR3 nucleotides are TGTGCCAGCAGCTTGTATCGTAATTCGAACACCGGGGAGCTGTTTTTT.

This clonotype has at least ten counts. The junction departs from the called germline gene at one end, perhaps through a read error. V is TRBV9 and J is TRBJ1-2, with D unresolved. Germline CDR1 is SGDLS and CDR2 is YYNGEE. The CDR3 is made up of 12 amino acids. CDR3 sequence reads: CASSVGLRVPHF. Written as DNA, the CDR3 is TGTGCCAGCAGCGTAGGGTTACGTGTTCCCCACTTC. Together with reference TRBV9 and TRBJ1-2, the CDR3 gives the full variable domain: DSGVTQTPKHLITATGQRVTLRCSPRSGDLSVYWYQQSLDQGLQFLIQYYNGEERAKGNILERFSAQQFPDLHSELNLSSLELGDSALYFCASSVGLRVPHFGSGTRLTVV.

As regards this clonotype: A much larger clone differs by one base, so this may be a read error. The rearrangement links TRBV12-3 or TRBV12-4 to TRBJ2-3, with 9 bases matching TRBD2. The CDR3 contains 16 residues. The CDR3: CASSSPAGGGTDPQYF. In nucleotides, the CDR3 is TGTGCCAGCAGTTCCCCAGCGGGGGGAGGAACAGATCCGCAGTATTTT.

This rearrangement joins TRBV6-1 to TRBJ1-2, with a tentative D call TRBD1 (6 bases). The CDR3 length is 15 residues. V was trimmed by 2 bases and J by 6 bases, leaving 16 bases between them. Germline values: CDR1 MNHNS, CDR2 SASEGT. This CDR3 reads CASSETPQRQDGYTF. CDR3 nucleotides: TGTGCCAGCAGTGAAACACCCCAGAGACAGGATGGCTACACCTTC.

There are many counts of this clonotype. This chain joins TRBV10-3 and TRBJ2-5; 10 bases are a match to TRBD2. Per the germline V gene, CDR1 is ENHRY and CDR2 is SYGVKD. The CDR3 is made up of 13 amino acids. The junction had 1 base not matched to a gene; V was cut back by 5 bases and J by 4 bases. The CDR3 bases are TGTGCCATCAGTCGACTAGCGGGAGAGACCCAGTACTTC. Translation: CAISRLAGETQYF.

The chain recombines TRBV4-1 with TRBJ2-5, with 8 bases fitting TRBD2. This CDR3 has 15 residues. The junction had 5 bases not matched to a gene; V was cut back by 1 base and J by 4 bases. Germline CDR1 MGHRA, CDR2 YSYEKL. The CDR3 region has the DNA TGCGCCAGCAGCCAAGTCGGACTAGCCGTAGAGACCCAGTACTTC. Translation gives CASSQVGLAVETQYF.

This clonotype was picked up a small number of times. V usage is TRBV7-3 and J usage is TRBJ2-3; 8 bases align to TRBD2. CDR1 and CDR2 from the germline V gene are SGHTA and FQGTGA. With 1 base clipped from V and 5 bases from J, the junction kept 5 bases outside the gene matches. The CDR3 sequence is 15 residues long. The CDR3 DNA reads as TGTGCCAGCAGCTTAATGGGCGGGGGGATAGATACGCAGTATTTT. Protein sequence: CASSLMGGGIDTQYF.

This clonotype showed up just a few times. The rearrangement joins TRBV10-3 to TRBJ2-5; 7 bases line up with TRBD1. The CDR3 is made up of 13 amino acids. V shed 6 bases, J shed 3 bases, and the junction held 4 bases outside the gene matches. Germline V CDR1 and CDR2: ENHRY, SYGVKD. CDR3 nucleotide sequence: TGTGCCATCAGCCGGGACAGTAAAGAGACCCAGTACTTC. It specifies CAISRDSKETQYF.

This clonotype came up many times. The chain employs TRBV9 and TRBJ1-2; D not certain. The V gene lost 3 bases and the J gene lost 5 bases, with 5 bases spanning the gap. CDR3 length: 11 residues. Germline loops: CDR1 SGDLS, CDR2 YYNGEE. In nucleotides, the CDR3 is TGTGCCAGCAGCGCCGAGTATGGCTACACCTTC. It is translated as CASSAEYGYTF.

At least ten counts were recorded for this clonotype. The CDR3 here is CSVGTGGYNEQFF. CDR3 in DNA: TGCAGCGTTGGGACAGGGGGCTACAATGAGCAGTTCTTC. The V and J genes are TRBV29-1 and TRBJ2-1; 10 positions match TRBD1. The CDR3 runs to 13 residues. Germline loops: CDR1 SQVTM, CDR2 ANQGSEA. Trimming removed 4 bases from V and 3 bases from J; junction bases left unmatched: 0.

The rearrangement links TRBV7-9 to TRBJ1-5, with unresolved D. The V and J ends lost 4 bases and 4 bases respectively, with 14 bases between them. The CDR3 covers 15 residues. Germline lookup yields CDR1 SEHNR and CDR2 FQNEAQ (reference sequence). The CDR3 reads CASSSTNENNQPQHF. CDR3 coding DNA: TGTGCCAGCAGCTCAACAAACGAGAATAATCAGCCCCAGCATTTT. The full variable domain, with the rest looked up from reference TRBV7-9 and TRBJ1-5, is DTGVSQNPRHKITKRGQNVTFRCDPISEHNRLYWYRQTLGQGPEFLTYFQNEAQLEKSRLLSDRFSAERPKGSFSTLEIQRTEQGDSAMYLCASSSTNENNQPQHFGDGTRLSIL.

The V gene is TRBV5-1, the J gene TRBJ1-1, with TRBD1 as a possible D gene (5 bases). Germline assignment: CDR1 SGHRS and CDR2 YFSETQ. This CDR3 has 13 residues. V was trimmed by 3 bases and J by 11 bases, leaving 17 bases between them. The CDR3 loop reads CASSYGTQLGAFF. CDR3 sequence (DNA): TGCGCCAGCAGCTACGGGACCCAACTAGGGGCTTTCTTT.

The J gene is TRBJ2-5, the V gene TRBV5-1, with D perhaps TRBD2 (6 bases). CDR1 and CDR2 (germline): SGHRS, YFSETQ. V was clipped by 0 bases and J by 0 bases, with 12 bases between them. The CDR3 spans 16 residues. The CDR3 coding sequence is TGCGCCAGCAGCTTGGTCGGGCGGGGAAACCAAGAGACCCAGTACTTC. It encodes CASSLVGRGNQETQYF. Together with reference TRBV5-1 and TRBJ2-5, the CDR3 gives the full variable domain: KAGVTQTPRYLIKTRGQQVTLSCSPISGHRSVSWYQQTPGQGLQFLFEYFSETQRNKGNFPGRFSGRQFSNSRSEMNVSTLELGDSALYLCASSLVGRGNQETQYFGPGTRLLVL.

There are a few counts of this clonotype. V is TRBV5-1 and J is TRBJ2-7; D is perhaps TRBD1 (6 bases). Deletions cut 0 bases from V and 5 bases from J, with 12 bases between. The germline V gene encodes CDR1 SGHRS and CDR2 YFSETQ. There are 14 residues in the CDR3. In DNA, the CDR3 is TGCGCCAGCAGCTTGGAGGGGTCAGGGGACGAGCAGTACTTC. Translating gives CASSLEGSGDEQYF.

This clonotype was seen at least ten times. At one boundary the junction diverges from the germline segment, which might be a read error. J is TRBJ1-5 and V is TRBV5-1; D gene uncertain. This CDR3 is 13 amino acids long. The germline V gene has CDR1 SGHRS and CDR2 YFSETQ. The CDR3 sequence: CASSLDSNQPQHF. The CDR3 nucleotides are TGTGCCAGCAGCTTGGACAGCAATCAGCCCCAGCATTTT.

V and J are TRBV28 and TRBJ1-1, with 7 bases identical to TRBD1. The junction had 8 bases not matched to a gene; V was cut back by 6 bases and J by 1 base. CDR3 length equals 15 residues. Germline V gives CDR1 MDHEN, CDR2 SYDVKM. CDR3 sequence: CASREMTGTNTEAFF. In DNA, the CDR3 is TGTGCCAGCAGAGAAATGACAGGGACGAACACTGAAGCTTTCTTT.

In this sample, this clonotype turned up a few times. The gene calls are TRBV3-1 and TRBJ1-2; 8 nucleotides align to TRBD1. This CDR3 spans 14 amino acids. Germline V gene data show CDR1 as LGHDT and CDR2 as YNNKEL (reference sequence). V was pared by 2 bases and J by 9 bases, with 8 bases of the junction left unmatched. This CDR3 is CASSQQDRAGSYTF. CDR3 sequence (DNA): TGTGCCAGCAGCCAACAGGACAGGGCTGGCAGCTACACCTTC.

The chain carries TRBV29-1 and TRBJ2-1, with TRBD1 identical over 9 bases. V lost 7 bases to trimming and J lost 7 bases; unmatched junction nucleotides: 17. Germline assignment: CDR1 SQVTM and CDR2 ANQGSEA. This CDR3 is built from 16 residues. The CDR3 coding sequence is TGCAGCGGGCGAGGGGGGGACAGGGAAGCGTGGAATGAGCAGTTCTTC. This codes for CSGRGGDREAWNEQFF.